The 16 T cell receptor beta chains below come from one sample, sequenced in a study of blood T cell repertoires in COVID-19. Assay used: immunoSEQ multiplex PCR; TCRdb lists only in-frame clones, some missing. Among some 170,000 clones listed, about 74% were seen once. The material sequenced was peripheral blood. These receptors originate from a man aged 55 to 70 with acute or convalescent COVID-19.

The V call is TRBV5-6, the J call TRBJ1-1; 10 nucleotides match TRBD1. CDR3 size: 12 residues. The V gene's germline CDR1 is SGHDT and CDR2 YYEEEE. With V trimmed by 4 bases and J by 10 bases, 4 bases remained unmatched. The CDR3 bases are TGTGCCAGCAGCCCCCGACAGGGGGCAGCTTTCTTT. This encodes CASSPRQGAAFF.

The chain recombines TRBV10-3 with TRBJ2-3; TRBD1 matches at 10 bases. Unmatched junction bases numbered 9, after V lost 4 bases and J lost 2 bases. The CDR3 extends over 17 amino acids. In germline, CDR1 is ENHRY, CDR2 SYGVKD. The CDR3 DNA reads as TGTGCCATCAGTGGGACGGGGACAGGGGCCCACACAGATACGCAGTATTTT. Amino acid sequence: CAISGTGTGAHTDTQYF.

The J gene is TRBJ2-1, the V gene TRBV5-6, with 9 bases matching TRBD1. The junction had 8 bases not matched to a gene; V was cut back by 4 bases and J by 6 bases. Germline values: CDR1 SGHDT, CDR2 YYEEEE. The CDR3 runs 15 residues. CDR3 sequence (DNA): TGTGCCAGCAGCCTCCGGGACAGGGACCTCAATGAGCAGTTCTTC. Encoded protein: CASSLRDRDLNEQFF.

The V and J genes are TRBV12-3 or TRBV12-4 and TRBJ2-5, with D unclear. The V and J ends lost 5 bases and 5 bases respectively, with 9 bases between them. The CDR3 length is 12 residues. This CDR3 reads CASSMVRETQYF. CDR3 sequence (DNA): TGTGCCAGCAGTATGGTTCGGGAGACCCAGTACTTC.

This chain joins TRBV11-2 and TRBJ1-6; TRBD1 is a possible D gene (6 bases). Germline CDR1 reads SGHAT; CDR2 reads FQNNGV. This CDR3 is 15 amino acids long. Trimming shortened V by 2 bases and J by 10 bases, and 15 bases separated the two germline ends. The CDR3 bases are TGTGCCAGCAGCTTACTAGGGCAGGGGCACTCACCCCTCCACTTT. It translates to CASSLLGQGHSPLHF.

This sequence joins TRBV3-1 (or the pseudogene TRBV3-2) and TRBJ2-5; 7 nucleotides match TRBD2. CDR1 LGHDT and CDR2 YNNKEL come from the germline V gene (reference sequence). This CDR3 region has 13 residues. Losses at the gene ends were 2 bases for V and 5 bases for J; bases not matched to a gene: 2. CDR3 region: CASSQMGGETQYF. CDR3 in DNA: TGTGCCAGCAGCCAAATGGGGGGGGAGACCCAGTACTTC.

The chain has TRBV18 and TRBJ2-4; TRBD1 aligns across 9 bases. The germline gives CDR1 KGHSH, CDR2 LQKENI. This CDR3 is 17 amino acids long. V lost 3 bases, J lost 3 bases, and 9 bases stayed unmatched. The CDR3 bases are TGTGCCAGCTCACCGATTCGGACAGGGGAGGGCAAAAACATTCAGTACTTC. Translating gives CASSPIRTGEGKNIQYF. Using reference TRBV18 and TRBJ2-4 for the parts outside the CDR3, the full variable domain is NAGVMQNPRHLVRRRGQEARLRCSPMKGHSHVYWYRQLPEEGLKFMVYLQKENIIDESGMPKERFSAEFPKEGPSILRIQQVVRGDSAAYFCASSPIRTGEGKNIQYFGAGTRLSVL.

V is TRBV6-1 and J is TRBJ2-3; the match to TRBD1 covers 8 bases. The CDR3 is 12 amino acids. Trimming removed 6 bases from V and 6 bases from J; junction bases left unmatched: 2. Per the germline V gene, CDR1 is MNHNS and CDR2 is SASEGT. In nucleotides, the CDR3 is TGTGCCAGCAGCCAGGGGGCCGATACGCAGTATTTT. Translation: CASSQGADTQYF.

The chain combines TRBV30 with TRBJ1-5; 7 bases are shared with TRBD1. This CDR3 has 14 amino acids. Germline V gene sequence: CDR1 GTSNPN, CDR2 SVGIG (reference sequence). Unmatched junction bases numbered 8, after V lost 2 bases and J lost 7 bases. The CDR3 region is CAWSPQTGNQPQHF. The CDR3 coding sequence is TGTGCCTGGAGTCCTCAGACAGGGAACCAGCCCCAGCATTTT.

The rearrangement links TRBV25-1 to TRBJ2-2, with D unresolved. V shed 4 bases and J shed 7 bases, with 7 bases lying between them. The germline V gene encodes CDR1 MGHDK and CDR2 SYGVNS. The CDR3 totals 12 residues. The CDR3 reads CASSAVYGELFF. The CDR3 DNA reads TGTGCCAGCAGTGCTGTCTACGGGGAGCTGTTTTTT.

The chain has TRBV5-6 and TRBJ2-7; 9 bases fit TRBD1. The CDR3 runs to 15 residues. The junction had 10 bases not matched to a gene; V was cut back by 4 bases and J by 5 bases. Germline CDR1 and CDR2: SGHDT and YYEEEE. The CDR3 DNA sequence: TGTGCCAGCAGCCCCTGGGGGACAGGGAGACACGAGCAGTACTTC. Translating gives CASSPWGTGRHEQYF.

J is TRBJ2-3 and V is TRBV6-5; 12 nucleotides align to TRBD2. CDR3 length: 15 amino acids. With 6 bases clipped from V and 4 bases from J, the junction kept 5 bases outside the gene matches. Per the germline V gene, CDR1 is MNHEY and CDR2 is SVGAGI. The CDR3, as DNA: TGTGCCAGCAGCTCTAGCGGGGGGGCTCCAGATACGCAGTATTTT. Its protein product is CASSSSGGAPDTQYF.

The sample holds one count of this clone. The V gene is TRBV5-5, the J gene TRBJ2-1; D gene uncertain. The germline CDR1 and CDR2 sequences are SGHKS and YYEKEE (reference sequence). Trimming removed 1 base at V and 4 bases at J, with 12 bases between. The CDR3 length is 15 residues. The CDR3 bases are TGTGCCAGCAGCTTGTCGATTAGCATTTACAATGAGCAGTTCTTC. Its protein product is CASSLSISIYNEQFF.

This clone has only a few counts. This chain joins TRBV4-2 and TRBJ1-4, with 7 bases aligning to TRBD1. In germline, CDR1 is LGHNA, CDR2 YNFKEQ. The CDR3 spans 15 residues. V lost 6 bases and J lost 3; bases outside the gene matches: 7. The CDR3 protein is CASRPQTGPNEKLFF. For the CDR3, the DNA is TGTGCCAGCAGACCCCAGACAGGGCCTAATGAAAAACTGTTTTTT.

This chain connects TRBV7-3 to TRBJ1-2; no firm D call. V gave up 5 bases and J gave up 5 bases, with 15 bases separating them. The CDR3 covers 14 residues. In germline, CDR1 is SGHTA, CDR2 FQGTGA. CDR3 nucleotides: TGTGCCAGCAGCCCGGGGAAGAGCGAGTATGGCTACACCTTC. Amino acids: CASSPGKSEYGYTF.

This clone was counted between two and nine times. The V gene is TRBV5-6, the J gene TRBJ1-2, with 7 bases lining up with TRBD1. V dropped 0 bases and J dropped 2; count of bases not matched to a gene: 4. The CDR3 runs 15 residues. The germline gives CDR1 SGHDT, CDR2 YYEEEE. The CDR3: CASSLAGTANYGYTF. In DNA form, the CDR3 reads TGTGCCAGCAGCTTGGCCGGGACAGCGAACTATGGCTACACCTTC.